This paragraph covers one TCR beta chain sequence. Those who participated ranged in age from roughly 18 to 90 years and resided in about two dozen US areas. This sample is part of a study of blood T cell repertoires in COVID-19. V gave up 2 bases and J gave up 0 bases, with 8 bases separating them. The CDR3 runs 15 residues. The germline V gene has CDR1 KGHSH and CDR2 LQKENI. The method was immunoSEQ multiplex PCR; TCRdb's version includes in-frame clones alone and lacks a portion of them. Of a few hundred thousand clones listed, around nine tenths were seen once; the top ten hold over 7.5%. The chain is built from TRBV18 and TRBJ2-1; no definite D call. Sequencing was performed on PBMCs or T cells enriched from blood (not recorded which). The receptor's source is a man between 35 and 55 years old who had recovered from COVID-19. In DNA, the CDR3 is TGTGCCAGCTCACCATCTGACTTCTCCTACAATGAGCAGTTCTTC. It codes for CASSPSDFSYNEQFF.